This T cell receptor beta chain emerged from a study of human T cells and chemical hapten exposure. About the research overall: On roughly 2 cm by roughly 2 cm of upper inner arm skin, sensitization was performed with 2% DPC.

There are a few counts of this clonotype. Each CDR3 protein gets one entry after TCRdb re-called the RACE reads with MiXCR. This table has about 90,000 distinct CDR3 sequences, around 9.9% appearing once. Trimming took 6 bases from V and 2 from J, leaving 14 bases between them. CDR3 size: 14 residues. In germline, CDR1 is DFQATT, CDR2 SNEGSKA (reference sequence). Sample time point: patch test 3, about 24 weeks after DPC sensitization. Regarding treatment: therapeutic diphenylcyclopropenone sensitization with weekly scalp DPC. The chain employs TRBV20-1 and TRBJ1-5; D perhaps matches TRBD1 (5 bases). This clonotype originated in a woman in her 30s with alopecia areata. Some clones in this sample may be carry-over from other donors' samples. The specimen comprised whole blood, sampled in connection with sensitization to the hapten diphenylcyclopropenone (DPC). Here the CDR3 DNA reads TGCAGTGCCAACCGGGGCGTGGGCAATCAGCCCCAGCATTTT. This gives the protein CSANRGVGNQPQHF.